These T cell receptor beta chains were read from a single sample in a study of T cells in Graves' hyperthyroidism and ophthalmopathy. TCRdb itself ran the multiplex PCR reads through MiXCR, one entry per CDR3 protein. Of 530,000 or so distinct CDR3 sequences listed, around 22% are singletons. The sequencing input was blood. These receptors originate from a woman aged 25 to 39 with Graves' ophthalmopathy. Both conserved end residues are trimmed from each CDR3.

J gene: TRBJ1-3
V gene: TRBV10-3
CDR3 protein: AISDAYSGNTIY

J gene: TRBJ2-5
V gene: TRBV10-3
CDR3 protein: AISASEVETQY

J gene: TRBJ2-7
V gene: TRBV2
CDR3 protein: ASSESTGDSYEQY

J gene: TRBJ2-7
V gene: TRBV12-3/TRBV12-4
CDR3 protein: ASSSVGTVIYEQY

J gene: TRBJ2-7
V gene: TRBV28
CDR3 protein: ASSLQGWQY

J gene: TRBJ1-1
V gene: TRBV30
CDR3 protein: AWSVSGDEAF

J gene: TRBJ2-4
V gene: TRBV12-3/TRBV12-4
CDR3 protein: ASSLAIGVRAKNIQY

J gene: TRBJ2-5
V gene: TRBV14
CDR3 protein: ASSPFGTSAETQY

J gene: TRBJ1-2
V gene: TRBV11-2
CDR3 protein: ASSLDEYYGYT

J gene: TRBJ2-2
V gene: TRBV9
CDR3 protein: ASSVVSTGELF

J gene: TRBJ1-1
V gene: TRBV5-1
CDR3 protein: ASSPRGQENTEAF

J gene: TRBJ2-7
V gene: TRBV24-1
CDR3 protein: ATSDRYSYEQY

J gene: TRBJ2-5
V gene: TRBV12-3/TRBV12-4
CDR3 protein: ASSFILYQETQY

J gene: TRBJ2-2
V gene: TRBV11-2
CDR3 protein: ASSSGQASAGELF

J gene: TRBJ1-3
V gene: TRBV12-3/TRBV12-4
CDR3 protein: ASSEGLRNTIY

J gene: TRBJ1-1
V gene: TRBV4-2
CDR3 protein: ASSLLPGQWNTEAF

J gene: TRBJ2-5
V gene: TRBV27
CDR3 protein: ASRGGLAGEETQY

J gene: TRBJ2-2
V gene: TRBV12-3/TRBV12-4
CDR3 protein: ASTLGIGELF

J gene: TRBJ1-5
V gene: TRBV27
CDR3 protein: ASSPFPGGHQPQH

J gene: TRBJ2-5
V gene: TRBV28
CDR3 protein: ASSLRVGGETQY

J gene: TRBJ1-2
V gene: TRBV6-1
CDR3 protein: ASKSDRDYGYT

J gene: TRBJ2-7
V gene: TRBV19
CDR3 protein: ASSISASGGIYEQY

J gene: TRBJ2-3
V gene: TRBV27
CDR3 protein: ASSPSYRVPDTQY

J gene: TRBJ2-5
V gene: TRBV20-1
CDR3 protein: SASIGSETQY

J gene: TRBJ1-2
V gene: TRBV15
CDR3 protein: ATSSLGGYYGYT

J gene: TRBJ2-7
V gene: TRBV20-1
CDR3 protein: SARDLGTGGGYEQY

J gene: TRBJ2-5
V gene: TRBV6-1
CDR3 protein: ASRSREYAPETQY

J gene: TRBJ1-2
V gene: TRBV6-1
CDR3 protein: ASSEGPLRSTYGYT

J gene: TRBJ1-5
V gene: TRBV12-3/TRBV12-4
CDR3 protein: ASRSDRDLSPQH

J gene: TRBJ1-1
V gene: TRBV6-5
CDR3 protein: ASSYGTENTEAF

J gene: TRBJ1-2
V gene: TRBV9
CDR3 protein: ASSGGGATNYGYT

J gene: TRBJ2-5
V gene: TRBV12-3/TRBV12-4
CDR3 protein: ASSLGASGSGETQD

J gene: TRBJ1-2
V gene: TRBV5-1
CDR3 protein: ASSEDRTYGYT

J gene: TRBJ1-2
V gene: TRBV6-5
CDR3 protein: ASSFSPGQGASGYT